These T cell receptor beta chains were read from a single sample in a study of cytomegalovirus exposure and HLA in healthy donors. Clones were read by immunoSEQ multiplex PCR, and TCRdb kept only the in-frame ones, dropping some. The profile shows around 150,000 clones, approximately 96% of them singletons. Sequences were obtained from PBMCs. These receptors all stem from a woman under 30 in good health and CMV-seronegative. Each CDR3 is given with its conserved first and last residue. A D gene is named only where the DNA matches it firmly. Clone size is stated in some rows and not others, as once, few, many or a class when expanded.

CDR3aa	CDR3nt	v_gene	j_gene	d_gene	abundance
CASSLTMGGITDTQYF	TGTGCCAGCAGCTTAACGATGGGGGGAATCACAGATACGCAGTATTTT	TRBV7-3	TRBJ2-3	-	-
CASSRAGGLGNTIYF	TGTGCCAGCAGCAGAGCAGGGGGCCTAGGAAACACCATATATTTT	TRBV11-2	TRBJ1-3	TRBD1	-
CASSQGTFGNEQYF	TGTGCCAGCAGCCAAGGGACCTTCGGGAACGAGCAGTACTTC	TRBV14	TRBJ2-7	-	-
CAAGGQGTEAFF	TGTGCCGCAGGGGGCCAGGGCACTGAAGCTTTCTTT	TRBV6-5	TRBJ1-1	TRBD1	-
CASSLTSGYLDTQYF	TGTGCCAGCAGCCTCACTAGCGGCTACTTAGATACGCAGTATTTT	TRBV7-8	TRBJ2-3	TRBD2	-
CASSSEGASTEAFF	TGTGCCAGTAGTTCGGAAGGGGCGAGCACTGAAGCTTTCTTT	TRBV19	TRBJ1-1	-	-
CASSLLLPGPTNYGYTF	TGTGCCAGCAGTTTGCTTCTCCCAGGGCCAACTAACTATGGCTACACCTTC	TRBV27	TRBJ1-2	-	-
CASSLTGTPLSPLHF	TGTGCCAGTAGCCTGACAGGAACCCCCCTTTCACCCCTCCACTTT	TRBV19	TRBJ1-6	-	-
CASSLLRAGQGTDEQFF	TGTGCCAGCAGCTTACTGAGGGCGGGACAGGGGACAGATGAGCAGTTCTTC	TRBV7-6	TRBJ2-1	TRBD1	-
CAIGATGIVGGYTF	TGTGCCATCGGGGCAACAGGGATCGTGGGGGGCTACACCTTC	TRBV10-3	TRBJ1-2	-	-
CASSLGASYEQYF	TGTGCCAGCAGCTTAGGGGCTTCCTACGAGCAGTACTTC	TRBV7-9	TRBJ2-7	-	-
CASTTIGGNYGYTF	TGTGCCAGCACTACAATCGGGGGGAACTATGGCTACACCTTC	TRBV6-1	TRBJ1-2	-	-
CASSPSNTGVYEQYF	TGTGCCAGCAGTCCGTCTAATACAGGGGTCTACGAGCAGTACTTC	TRBV27	TRBJ2-7	TRBD1	-
CASRQGGETQYF	TGCGCCAGCAGACAGGGTGGTGAGACCCAGTACTTC	TRBV5-1	TRBJ2-5	-	-
CASSPPDRGLGNEQFF	TGTGCCAGCTCACCACCGGACAGGGGGCTGGGGAATGAGCAGTTCTTC	TRBV18	TRBJ2-1	TRBD1	-
CASRGVNGNTIYF	TGTGCCAGCAGAGGGGTTAATGGAAACACCATATATTTT	TRBV7-2	TRBJ1-3	-	-
CASSAGLRGYEQYF	TGTGCCAGCAGCGCCGGGCTCAGGGGCTACGAGCAGTACTTC	TRBV11-2	TRBJ2-7	-	-
CASRRLASGETQYF	TGTGCCAGCAGGAGACTAGCCTCGGGGGAGACCCAGTACTTC	TRBV27	TRBJ2-5	TRBD2	once
CASSDYTDTQYF	TGTGCCAGCAGTGACTATACAGATACGCAGTATTTT	TRBV2	TRBJ2-3	-	-
CASSTDRGTEAFF	TGTGCCAGCTCAACCGACAGGGGCACTGAAGCTTTCTTT	TRBV18	TRBJ1-1	TRBD1	-
CASSGTSRFTDTQYF	TGTGCCAGCAGCGGTACTAGCAGATTCACAGATACGCAGTATTTT	TRBV9	TRBJ2-3	-	-
CASSQADYGYTF	TGCGCCAGCAGCCAAGCGGACTATGGCTACACCTTC	TRBV4-1	TRBJ1-2	-	-
CASSRTSGDDEQFF	TGTGCCAGCAGTAGGACTAGCGGGGACGATGAGCAGTTCTTC	TRBV7-6	TRBJ2-1	TRBD2	-
CASSISPWGYTF	TGTGCCAGTAGTATTAGCCCCTGGGGCTACACCTTC	TRBV19	TRBJ1-2	-	-
CAISAGGRYEKLFF	TGTGCCATCAGTGCAGGGGGGAGGTATGAAAAACTGTTTTTT	TRBV10-3	TRBJ1-4	TRBD1	-
CTSSFRGTGVDEQYF	TGTACCAGCAGTTTTCGCGGGACAGGGGTCGACGAGCAGTACTTC	TRBV27	TRBJ2-7	TRBD1	-
CASSIGGGLYYEQYF	TGTGCCAGTAGTATAGGCGGGGGACTATACTACGAGCAGTACTTC	TRBV19	TRBJ2-7	TRBD2	-
CASSSSTRPGDYEQYF	TGTGCCAGCAGTTCCTCGACCAGGCCGGGGGACTACGAGCAGTACTTC	TRBV27	TRBJ2-7	-	-
CASREGASNTEAFF	TGCGCCAGCAGGGAGGGGGCATCGAACACTGAAGCTTTCTTT	TRBV5-1	TRBJ1-1	TRBD1	once
CASSLRRGLAGGYEQYF	TGTGCCAGCAGCTTAAGGCGAGGGCTAGCGGGGGGGTACGAGCAGTACTTC	TRBV11-2	TRBJ2-7	TRBD2	-
CASTISGRQVSPGYTF	TGTGCCAGTACCATATCCGGGCGACAGGTCTCCCCAGGCTACACCTTC	TRBV19	TRBJ1-2	-	-
CASSQSAPAVAEAFF	TGTGCCAGTAGTCAGTCGGCGCCGGCGGTGGCTGAAGCTTTCTTT	TRBV19	TRBJ1-1	-	-
CASSLTLGQQYF	TGCGCCAGCAGCCTGACTTTAGGCCAGCAGTATTTT	TRBV4-1	TRBJ2-3	-	-
CASTPAGEGIYGYTF	TGTGCCAGTACCCCGGCGGGGGAGGGGATCTATGGCTACACCTTC	TRBV19	TRBJ1-2	-	once
CASSPQGHANEKLFF	TGTGCCAGCAGCCCCCAGGGGCATGCTAATGAAAAACTGTTTTTT	TRBV7-2	TRBJ1-4	-	-
CSIQGISEKLFF	TGCAGCATACAGGGGATCTCTGAAAAACTGTTTTTT	TRBV29-1	TRBJ1-4	TRBD1	few
CASSQGLAGSSGANVLTF	TGTGCCAGCAGCCAAGGTCTAGCGGGGAGCTCTGGGGCCAACGTCCTGACTTTC	TRBV4-2	TRBJ2-6	TRBD2	-
CASSITTDRGGEKLFF	TGTGCCAGCAGCATAACAACCGACAGGGGGGGTGAAAAACTGTTTTTT	TRBV5-6	TRBJ1-4	TRBD1	-
CASSGPTRVDTQYF	TGTGCCAGCAGTGGGCCCACGAGGGTCGATACGCAGTATTTT	TRBV9	TRBJ2-3	-	-
CARSLGDRGDTEAFF	TGTGCCAGAAGCTTGGGGGACAGGGGAGACACTGAAGCTTTCTTT	TRBV5-3	TRBJ1-1	TRBD1	-
CASSHRTSGTDTQYF	TGTGCCAGCAGTCACCGGACTAGCGGCACAGATACGCAGTATTTT	TRBV6-5	TRBJ2-3	TRBD2	-
CASSVPNRSGGDTDTQYF	TGTGCCAGCAGCGTACCAAACCGAAGCGGGGGGGACACAGATACGCAGTATTTT	TRBV9	TRBJ2-3	TRBD2	-
CASSQEPEYSNQPQHF	TGTGCCAGCAGCCAAGAGCCCGAGTATAGCAATCAGCCCCAGCATTTT	TRBV4-2	TRBJ1-5	-	-
CASSLNRLYGYTF	TGTGCCAGCAGCTTGAACAGGCTCTATGGCTACACCTTC	TRBV5-6	TRBJ1-2	-	-
CASSLDQGGVLNTEAFF	TGTGCCAGCAGCTTGGATCAGGGAGGGGTTTTGAACACTGAAGCTTTCTTT	TRBV5-4	TRBJ1-1	-	-
CASSLYRQGAYNEQFF	TGTGCCAGCAGTTTATATCGGCAGGGGGCCTACAATGAGCAGTTCTTC	TRBV27	TRBJ2-1	TRBD1	-
CASSLVSGTAGGETQYF	TGTGCCAGCAGCTTAGTAAGCGGGACGGCCGGAGGAGAGACCCAGTACTTC	TRBV7-2	TRBJ2-5	TRBD2	-
CASSLGYTTNYEQYF	TGTGCCAGCAGCTTGGGGTACACCACAAACTACGAGCAGTACTTC	TRBV5-6	TRBJ2-7	-	-
CASSRQGQGVIYGYTF	TGTGCCAGTAGCCGACAGGGGCAGGGGGTGATCTATGGCTACACCTTC	TRBV19	TRBJ1-2	TRBD1	-
CASSPLKQGISSGANVLTF	TGTGCCAGCTCACCATTAAAACAGGGCATTTCCTCTGGGGCCAACGTCCTGACTTTC	TRBV18	TRBJ2-6	-	-
CASSPAAAGAYEQYF	TGTGCCAGCTCACCAGCTGCTGCGGGGGCCTACGAGCAGTACTTC	TRBV18	TRBJ2-7	TRBD2	-
CASNQGSYEQYF	TGTGCCAGCAACCAGGGGTCCTACGAGCAGTACTTC	TRBV2	TRBJ2-7	-	-
CASSGSTGAGYGYTF	TGTGCCAGCAGCGGGTCGACAGGGGCCGGCTATGGCTACACCTTC	TRBV5-4	TRBJ1-2	TRBD1	-
CASSSGGKETQYF	TGTGCCAGCAGCTCCGGGGGGAAAGAGACCCAGTACTTC	TRBV7-8	TRBJ2-5	TRBD2	-